This T cell receptor (beta chain) comes out of a study of blood T cell repertoires in COVID-19. As for the study in general: Material from acute and convalescent COVID-19 was sourced from the United States, Italy and Spain. The cDNA or gDNA used as material had been derived from T cells, B-cell-depleted T cells, or PBMCs.

In the study's own analysis: The authors estimated nucleated cell counts from reference gene primer amplification. Here immunoSEQ multiplex PCR was the method, and the copy in TCRdb shows in-frame clones only, minus some. V and J calls plus clone size are reproduced from that table; the DNA served to infer D and trimming. Among about 150,000 clones listed, around nine tenths were seen once. The V gene's germline CDR1 is MNHNY and CDR2 SVGAGI (reference sequence). V shed 7 bases, J shed 5 bases, and the junction held 13 bases outside the gene matches. The CDR3 sequence is 15 residues long. Material for sequencing was peripheral blood. This sequence was found in a man aged 50 or older with acute or convalescent COVID-19. This chain connects TRBV6-6 to TRBJ1-1, with TRBD1 matching 7 bases. This CDR3 is CASKLPGQQRTEAFF. CDR3 DNA: TGTGCCAGCAAACTTCCGGGACAGCAAAGAACTGAAGCTTTCTTT.